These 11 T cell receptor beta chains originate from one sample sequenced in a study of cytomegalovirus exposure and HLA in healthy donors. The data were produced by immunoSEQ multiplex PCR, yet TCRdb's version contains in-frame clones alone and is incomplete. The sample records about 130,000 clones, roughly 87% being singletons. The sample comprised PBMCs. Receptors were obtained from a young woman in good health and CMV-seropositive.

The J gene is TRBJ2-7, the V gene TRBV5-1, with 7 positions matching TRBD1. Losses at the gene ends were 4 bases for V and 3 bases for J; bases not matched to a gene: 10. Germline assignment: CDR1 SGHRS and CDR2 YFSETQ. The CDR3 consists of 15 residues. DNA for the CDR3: TGCGCCAGCAGCCGCGGACAGGCCTCAGGCTACGAGCAGTACTTC. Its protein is CASSRGQASGYEQYF.

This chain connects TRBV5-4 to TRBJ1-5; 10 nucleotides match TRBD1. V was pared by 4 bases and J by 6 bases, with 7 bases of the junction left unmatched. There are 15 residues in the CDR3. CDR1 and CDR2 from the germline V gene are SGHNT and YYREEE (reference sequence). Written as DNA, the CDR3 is TGTGCCAGCAGCCCCGGGACAGGGGACCTTCAGCCCCAGCATTTT. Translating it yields CASSPGTGDLQPQHF.

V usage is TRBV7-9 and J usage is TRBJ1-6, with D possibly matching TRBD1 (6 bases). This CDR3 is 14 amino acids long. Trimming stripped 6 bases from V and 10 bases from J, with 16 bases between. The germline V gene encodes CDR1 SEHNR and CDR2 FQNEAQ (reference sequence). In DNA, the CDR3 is TGTGCCAGCAGTCTTACTGGACAGCTCTCACCCCTCCACTTT. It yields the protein CASSLTGQLSPLHF.

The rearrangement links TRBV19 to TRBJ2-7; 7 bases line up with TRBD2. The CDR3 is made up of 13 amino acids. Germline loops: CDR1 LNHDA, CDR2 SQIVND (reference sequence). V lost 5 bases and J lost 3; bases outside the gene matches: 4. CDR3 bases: TGTGCCAGTAGTTTCTCGGGGGGCTACGAGCAGTACTTC. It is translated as CASSFSGGYEQYF.

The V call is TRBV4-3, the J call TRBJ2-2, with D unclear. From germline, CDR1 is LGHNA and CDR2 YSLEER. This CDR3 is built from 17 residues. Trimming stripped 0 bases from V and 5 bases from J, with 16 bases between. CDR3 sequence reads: CASSQEIPLAKTGELFF. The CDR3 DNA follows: TGCGCCAGCAGCCAAGAAATTCCATTAGCTAAGACCGGGGAGCTGTTTTTT.

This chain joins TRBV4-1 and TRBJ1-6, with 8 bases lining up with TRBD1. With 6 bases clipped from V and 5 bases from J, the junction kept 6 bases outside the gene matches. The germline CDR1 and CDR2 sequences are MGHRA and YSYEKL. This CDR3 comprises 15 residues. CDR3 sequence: CASRDRDLHNSPLHF. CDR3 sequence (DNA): TGCGCCAGCAGGGACAGGGACTTACATAATTCACCCCTCCACTTT.

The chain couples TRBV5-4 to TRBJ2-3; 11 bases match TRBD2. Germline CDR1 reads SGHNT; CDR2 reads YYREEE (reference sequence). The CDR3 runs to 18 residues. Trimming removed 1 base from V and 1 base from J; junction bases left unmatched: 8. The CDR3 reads CASSLPNLTSGGTDTQYF. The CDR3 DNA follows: TGTGCCAGCAGCTTGCCGAACTTGACTAGCGGGGGCACAGATACGCAGTATTTT.

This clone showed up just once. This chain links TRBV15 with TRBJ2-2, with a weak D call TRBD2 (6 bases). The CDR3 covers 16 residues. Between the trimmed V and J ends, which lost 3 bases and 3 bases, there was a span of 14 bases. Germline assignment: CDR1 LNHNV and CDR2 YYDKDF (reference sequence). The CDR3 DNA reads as TGTGCCACCAGCAGGGGGGACTTCGGGGACACCGGGGAGCTGTTTTTT. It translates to CATSRGDFGDTGELFF.

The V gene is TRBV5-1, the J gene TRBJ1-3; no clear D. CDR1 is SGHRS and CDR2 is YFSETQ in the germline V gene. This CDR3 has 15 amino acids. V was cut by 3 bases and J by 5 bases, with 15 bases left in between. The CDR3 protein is CASSSIYDPRNTIYF. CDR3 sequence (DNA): TGCGCCAGCAGCTCTATCTACGATCCAAGAAACACCATATATTTT.

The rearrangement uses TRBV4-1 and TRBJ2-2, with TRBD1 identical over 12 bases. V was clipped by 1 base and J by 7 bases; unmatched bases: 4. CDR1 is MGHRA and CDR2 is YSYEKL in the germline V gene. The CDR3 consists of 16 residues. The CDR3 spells CASSQGDRGLVGELFF. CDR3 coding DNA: TGCGCCAGCAGCCAAGGGGACAGGGGGCTCGTCGGGGAGCTGTTTTTT.

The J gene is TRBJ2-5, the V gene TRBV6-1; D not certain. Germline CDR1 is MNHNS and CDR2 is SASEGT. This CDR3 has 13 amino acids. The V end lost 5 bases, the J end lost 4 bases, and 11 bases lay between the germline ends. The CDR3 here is CASSLNTGETQYF. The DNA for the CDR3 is TGTGCCAGCAGTCTTAATACCGGAGAGACCCAGTACTTC.